A single TCR beta chain is shown here with its context. Its antigen remains unknown. This sample was taken from a study of vaccination and CD4 T cells after COVID-19. About the research overall: Collection of post-COVID samples occurred a median about 100 days after diagnosis, spanning a range of 35 to 161. Findings and limits, study-wide: From a median of about 21 to 38, SARS-CoV-2-reactive clonotypes increased, though not significantly.

The assay that was used to sequence DNA from cultured CD4+ T cells was the Oncomine TCR Beta short-read assay. Cultured CD4+ T cells were the source of extracted genomic DNA. TCRdb analysed the PCR reads with MiXCR anew, one entry per CDR3 protein. The sample yields fewer than 30,000 distinct CDR3 sequences, around 50% seen once. Germline CDR1 is DFQATT and CDR2 is SNEGSKA (reference sequence). The CDR3 length is 13 residues. V lost 6 bases, J lost 0 bases, and 12 bases lay in between. Treatment specified: roughly 10-day PBMC culture with coronavirus spike peptide pools or control peptides (ViraFEST assay).

Specimen: CD4+ T cells from blood, cultured in vitro, collected before SARS-CoV-2 vaccination. This TCR came from a human donor who received a COVID-19 vaccine. J is TRBJ2-7 and V is TRBV20-1; D unclear. The CDR3 spells CSAYDEGSYEQYF. CDR3 DNA sequence: TGCAGTGCCTATGACGAAGGCTCCTACGAGCAGTACTTC.